The clone carrying this T cell receptor beta chain was seen many times. No antigen is known for it. CVID and control samples used equivalent genomic DNA input. Clones were read by immunoSEQ multiplex PCR, and TCRdb kept only the in-frame ones, dropping some. The sample is made up of tens of thousands of clones, none counted only once. This entry is derived from a study of T cell clonality in common variable immunodeficiency. General study results and limits: Common variable immunodeficiency TCR beta sequences reportedly had fewer deletions and N-nucleotide insertions.

The TCR was taken from a person aged 18-70 years in good health. The sequenced material came from peripheral blood mononuclear cells.

CDR3 residues: CASSLTSGRDTQYF. The CDR3 DNA, read in part, is TGTGCCAGCAGCTTGACTAGCGGGAGAGATACG. The chain employs TRBV13 and TRBJ2-3; the match to TRBD2 covers 12 bases. The read ends 3 residues before the CDR3 terminus; that terminus is restored from the germline J gene. The CDR3 is made up of 14 amino acids. Per germline, CDR1 PRHDT and CDR2 FYEKMQ (reference sequence). V shed 3 bases, J shed 5 bases, and the junction held 0 bases outside the gene matches. Combining the CDR3 with reference TRBV13 and TRBJ2-3 gives the whole variable domain AAGVIQSPRHLIKEKRETATLKCYPIPRHDTVYWYQQGPGQDPQFLISFYEKMQSDKGSIPDRFSAQQFSDYHSELNMSSLELGDSALYFCASSLTSGRDTQYFGPGTRLTVL.